These 18 T cell receptor beta chains were all obtained from the same sample, sequenced in a study of OX40 agonist ivuxolimab in advanced cancers. Clones were read by immunoSEQ multiplex PCR, and TCRdb kept only the in-frame ones, dropping some. The data contain about 79,000 clones, 81% of them singletons. The material sequenced was CD4+ or CD8+ T cells sorted from blood, taken in a trial of the OX40 agonist ivuxolimab. These receptors came from an adult with an advanced solid tumor such as melanoma, head and neck, liver or kidney cancer.

This clone was observed a single time. The chain is built from TRBV5-1 and TRBJ2-7, with 7 bases that match TRBD2. Germline CDR1 reads SGHRS; CDR2 reads YFSETQ. The CDR3 runs 15 residues. Unmatched junction bases numbered 14, after V lost 4 bases and J lost 7 bases. CDR3 sequence reads: CASSPGSGALDEQYF. The CDR3 nucleotides read TGCGCCAGCAGCCCGGGGAGCGGGGCTTTGGATGAGCAGTACTTC.

This chain uses TRBV18 with TRBJ2-3; maybe TRBD1 (5 bases). The CDR3 loop spans 14 amino acids. Trimming cost V 2 bases and J 6 bases, with 12 bases left between them. From germline, CDR1 is KGHSH and CDR2 LQKENI. CDR3 protein: CASSPTQHRDTQYF. The CDR3 bases are TGTGCCAGCTCACCAACCCAGCACAGGGATACGCAGTATTTT. Using reference TRBV18 and TRBJ2-3 for the parts outside the CDR3, the full variable domain is NAGVMQNPRHLVRRRGQEARLRCSPMKGHSHVYWYRQLPEEGLKFMVYLQKENIIDESGMPKERFSAEFPKEGPSILRIQQVVRGDSAAYFCASSPTQHRDTQYFGPGTRLTVL.

The V call is TRBV5-6, the J call TRBJ1-2; TRBD1 agrees at 7 bases. Germline assignment: CDR1 SGHDT and CDR2 YYEEEE. The CDR3 length is 14 residues. Trimming removed 0 bases from V and 3 bases from J; junction bases left unmatched: 2. The CDR3 DNA follows: TGTGCCAGCAGCTTGGTAGGGACAGACTATGGCTACACCTTC. It is translated as CASSLVGTDYGYTF.

The chain links TRBV6-1 to TRBJ1-6; D is undetermined. The CDR3 totals 14 residues. Trimming removed 1 base from V and 7 bases from J, with 8 bases in between. In germline, CDR1 is MNHNS, CDR2 SASEGT. The CDR3 sequence: CASSEETANSPLHF. The CDR3 DNA reads as TGTGCCAGCAGTGAAGAGACGGCAAATTCACCCCTCCACTTT.

This sequence joins TRBV7-9 and TRBJ1-4; D is undetermined. The CDR3 has 14 residues. V lost 1 base and J 8 bases, leaving 11 bases between the germline ends. From germline, CDR1 is SEHNR and CDR2 FQNEAQ (reference sequence). In nucleotides, the CDR3 is TGTGCCAGCAGCTTAGGTCGGGGTCAGGAAAAACTGTTTTTT. It is translated as CASSLGRGQEKLFF.

This clone showed up just once. The chain links TRBV28 to TRBJ1-2, with TRBD1 matching over 7 bases. This CDR3 comprises 14 residues. The germline CDR1 and CDR2 sequences are MDHEN and SYDVKM. V shed 6 bases, J shed 4 bases, and the junction held 8 bases outside the gene matches. The CDR3 DNA reads TGTGCCAGCAGAGGTCCGGGACAGTCCTATGGCTACACCTTC. Translating it yields CASRGPGQSYGYTF.

This clone has a single count. The V and J genes are TRBV16 and TRBJ1-2, with D perhaps TRBD1 (6 bases). V lost 7 bases and J 2 bases, leaving 11 bases between the germline ends. Germline CDR1 KGHSY, CDR2 FQNENV. CDR3 length: 13 residues. The CDR3 bases are TGTGCCAGCACCCCCGGACAGAACTATGGCTACACCTTC. Translated: CASTPGQNYGYTF.

The chain is built from TRBV18 and TRBJ1-5, with TRBD1 as a possible D gene (5 bases). Looked up from germline, CDR1 is KGHSH and CDR2 is LQKENI. V shed 6 bases and J shed 4 bases, with 10 bases lying between them. This CDR3 region has 13 residues. CDR3 sequence (DNA): TGTGCCAGCTCCGGGACTGATAATCAGCCCCAGCATTTT. This encodes CASSGTDNQPQHF.

J is TRBJ2-7 and V is TRBV7-9; possibly TRBD2 for D (5 bases). The V gene's germline CDR1 is SEHNR and CDR2 FQNEAQ (reference sequence). CDR3 length: 15 residues. With 5 bases removed from V and 1 base from J, the gap between germline ends came to 15 bases. In DNA form, the CDR3 reads TGTGCCAGCAGCCCAGGTGGGGAGAGGTCCTACGAGCAGTACTTC. Residues: CASSPGGERSYEQYF.

This clone showed up just once. This chain links TRBV6-1 with TRBJ1-2, with D tentatively TRBD1 (6 bases). V lost 3 bases and J lost 5, with 7 bases in between. The CDR3 is made up of 12 amino acids. Germline V gene lookup returns CDR1 MNHNS and CDR2 SASEGT. In DNA form, the CDR3 reads TGTGCCAGCAGTGACCAGGGGTATGGCTACACCTTC. Its translation: CASSDQGYGYTF.

The rearrangement uses TRBV29-1 and TRBJ2-5; 7 bases map to TRBD2. CDR1 is SQVTM and CDR2 is ANQGSEA in the germline V gene. The junction had 11 bases not matched to a gene; V was cut back by 8 bases and J by 2 bases. The CDR3 has 14 amino acids. CDR3 in amino acids: CSLWGGGVQETQYF. CDR3 sequence (DNA): TGCAGCCTCTGGGGGGGAGGGGTTCAAGAGACCCAGTACTTC.

V gene TRBV6-1 combines with J gene TRBJ1-3; unclear D gene. V was shortened by 4 bases and J by 0 bases, with 13 bases between the two germline ends. Germline-derived CDR1 and CDR2 are MNHNS and SASEGT. The CDR3 has 16 amino acids. In DNA form, the CDR3 reads TGTGCCAGCAGTGGGCGGGGAGCTGACTCTGGAAACACCATATATTTT. It encodes CASSGRGADSGNTIYF.

In regard to this clone: Other DNA sequences in the same sample also yield this CDR3. The chain links TRBV29-1 to TRBJ2-5; 8 nucleotides align to TRBD2. The CDR3 has 11 amino acids. V was clipped by 7 bases and J by 3 bases; unmatched bases: 1. Per the germline V gene, CDR1 is SQVTM and CDR2 is ANQGSEA. The CDR3 nucleotides read TGCAGCGCCGGGGGGGAAGAGACCCAGTACTTC. It translates to CSAGGEETQYF. The entire variable domain, with the rest obtained from reference TRBV29-1 and TRBJ2-5, is as follows: SAVISQKPSRDICQRGTSLTIQCQVDSQVTMMFWYRQQPGQSLTLIATANQGSEATYESGFVIDKFPISRPNLTFSTLTVSNMSPEDSSIYLCSAGGEETQYFGPGTRLLVL.

The chain is built from TRBV27 and TRBJ2-7, with 7 bases identical to TRBD2. CDR1 is MNHEY, CDR2 SMNVEV, per germline (reference sequence). J was trimmed by 3 bases and V by 8 bases; bases with no gene match: 7. CDR3 size: 13 residues. CDR3 amino acids: CASSLAAYYEQYF. The CDR3 DNA sequence: TGTGCCAGCTCCCTAGCGGCTTACTACGAGCAGTACTTC.

The rearrangement uses TRBV11-1 and TRBJ2-1; TRBD2 agrees at 7 bases. The CDR3 runs 16 residues. Germline V gene sequence: CDR1 SGHAT, CDR2 FQDESV (reference sequence). V lost 5 bases, J lost 4 bases, and 11 bases stayed unmatched. CDR3 sequence reads: CASSATSVGRYNEQFF. The CDR3 DNA reads TGTGCCAGCAGCGCTACTAGCGTAGGGAGATACAATGAGCAGTTCTTC. Looking up the rest from reference TRBV11-1 and TRBJ2-1 gives the full variable domain: EAEVAQSPRYKITEKSQAVAFWCDPISGHATLYWYRQILGQGPELLVQFQDESVVDDSQLPKDRFSAERLKGVDSTLKIQPAELGDSAMYLCASSATSVGRYNEQFFGPGTRLTVL.

The rearrangement joins TRBV28 to TRBJ1-4, with 7 bases lining up with TRBD1. The CDR3 spans 14 residues. The germline CDR1 and CDR2 sequences are MDHEN and SYDVKM. The V segment lost 4 bases and the J segment 5 bases; nucleotides outside the gene matches: 4. DNA for the CDR3: TGTGCCAGCAGTTCGGGGACAGTCAATGAAAAACTGTTTTTT. Residues: CASSSGTVNEKLFF.

This chain joins TRBV6-5 and TRBJ2-7, with 8 bases fitting TRBD2. This CDR3 spans 15 amino acids. Looked up from germline, CDR1 is MNHEY and CDR2 is SVGAGI. After removal of 0 bases from V and 2 bases from J, the junction contained 3 bases not matched to a gene. The CDR3 here is CASSYSTGGTYEQYF. The DNA of the CDR3 is TGTGCCAGCAGTTACTCGACGGGAGGGACCTACGAGCAGTACTTC.

V and J are TRBV9 and TRBJ1-2; 7 bases align to TRBD1. Germline assignment: CDR1 SGDLS and CDR2 YYNGEE. The CDR3 has 16 residues. V shed 4 bases, J shed 5 bases, and the junction held 14 bases outside the gene matches. CDR3 residues: CASSQDFGQVDYGYTF. The CDR3, as DNA: TGTGCCAGCAGCCAAGATTTCGGACAGGTTGATTATGGCTACACCTTC.